One and the same sample provided the 8 T cell receptor beta chains below, sequenced in a study of CD8+ T cells in alopecia areata. In each case, RNA was isolated and then reverse transcribed into cDNA as the sequencing template. Here immunoSEQ multiplex PCR was the method, and the copy in TCRdb shows in-frame clones only, minus some. In the table there are some 190,000 clones, more than 55% of which are singletons. Regarding treatment: oral pan-JAK inhibitor, 5-10 mg twice daily. The sample here was CD4+ T cells sorted from blood, taken at week 4, from a patient treated with tofacitinib. The receptor source for this set is a human donor with alopecia areata.

The chain is built from TRBV7-9 and TRBJ2-5; D is uncertain. The CDR3 totals 15 residues. CDR1 SEHNR and CDR2 FQNEAQ come from the germline V gene (reference sequence). V lost 1 base, J lost 2 bases, and 11 bases lay in between. The CDR3 DNA reads TGTGCCAGCAGCTTAGAATATGCCGGTCAAGAGACCCAGTACTTC. Protein: CASSLEYAGQETQYF.

CDR3 coding DNA: TGTGCCAGCAGTTCGGATCATACGCAGTATTTT. Its protein is CASSSDHTQYF. The rearrangement links TRBV6-1 to TRBJ2-3; D ambiguous. Germline V gene data show CDR1 as MNHNS and CDR2 as SASEGT. This CDR3 has 11 residues. V shed 5 bases and J shed 7 bases, with 7 bases lying between them.

A single count supports this clone. This chain uses TRBV7-2 with TRBJ2-7; 7 bases are a match to TRBD2. Unmatched junction bases numbered 6, after V lost 3 bases and J lost 4 bases. The germline V gene encodes CDR1 SGHTA and CDR2 FQGNSA. This CDR3 comprises 14 residues. The CDR3, as DNA: TGTGCCAGCAGCTTCCAGACTAGCAGTTACGAGCAGTACTTC. As protein: CASSFQTSSYEQYF.

This clone was seen a handful of times. One end of the junction fails to match germline, which may point to a read error. The genes are TRBV7-9 and TRBJ2-5; TRBD2 matches 16 bases. In germline, CDR1 is SEHNR, CDR2 FQNEAQ (reference sequence). The length of the CDR3 is 15 residues. The CDR3 DNA is TGTGCCAGCAGCTCCTGGGGACTAGCGGGAGGGCCCCAATACTTC. It specifies CASSSWGLAGGPQYF.

With respect to this clone: Other DNA sequences in this sample translate to the same CDR3. This chain connects TRBV30 to TRBJ2-1; no firm D call. The CDR3 loop spans 10 amino acids. The germline V gene encodes CDR1 GTSNPN and CDR2 SVGIG (reference sequence). V was cut by 3 bases and J by 7 bases, with 4 bases left in between. CDR3 bases: TGTGCCTGGAGCGATAATGAGCAGTTCTTC. This translates into CAWSDNEQFF.

This rearrangement joins TRBV29-1 to TRBJ2-3, with 14 bases fitting TRBD2. CDR3 size: 14 residues. V trimming: 3 bases; J trimming: 8 bases; junction bases outside the gene matches: 4. Germline CDR1 and CDR2: SQVTM and ANQGSEA. The CDR3 DNA is TGCAGCGTTGAGACTAGCGGGAGGGCCCCTACGCAGTATTTT. As protein: CSVETSGRAPTQYF.

The chain joins TRBV5-1 to TRBJ2-6; no firm D call. This CDR3 comprises 15 residues. Trimming shortened V by 4 bases and J by 4 bases, and 12 bases separated the two germline ends. CDR1 SGHRS and CDR2 YFSETQ come from the germline V gene. DNA for the CDR3: TGCGCCAGCAGCCTCCAGGACGACGGGGCCAACGTCCTGACTTTC. As protein: CASSLQDDGANVLTF.

This clone was counted between two and nine times. The rearrangement joins TRBV30 to TRBJ1-1, with D hard to call. The V gene lost 5 bases and the J gene lost 1 base, with 11 bases spanning the gap. This CDR3 is built from 13 residues. Germline-derived CDR1 and CDR2 are GTSNPN and SVGIG (reference sequence). Written as DNA, the CDR3 is TGTGCCTGGGCCGACAACTCGAACACTGAAGCTTTCTTT. As protein: CAWADNSNTEAFF.